Listed below are T cell receptor beta chains from one sample, sequenced in a study of T cells expressing NK-cell markers. TCRdb processed the 5' RACE reads again and assigns one entry to each CDR3 protein, with no DNA. Seen in this sample are 500,000 to 700,000 distinct CDR3 sequences; the ten most common clones hold roughly 3.6%. Sequencing was carried out using blood T cells: a sorted CD56 or NKG2C T cell subset, CD4+ or CD8+ T cells, or bulk PBMC T cells (not recorded which). Receptors were obtained from a young man in good health. Both conserved end residues are part of each CDR3.

j_gene | v_gene | CDR3aa
TRBJ2-5 | TRBV29-1 | CSVSRAGTEETQYF
TRBJ2-2 | TRBV20-1 | CSARPIVLAGNTGELFF
TRBJ1-1 | TRBV12-3/TRBV12-4 | CASSLFRGRLTFF
TRBJ1-3 | TRBV4-1 | CASSQEASAGNTIYF
TRBJ1-4 | TRBV9 | CASSVAAGFATNEKLFF
TRBJ1-5 | TRBV15 | CATSRDRDSNQPQHF
TRBJ2-6 | TRBV4-3 | CASSVGRSSGANVLTF
TRBJ2-3 | TRBV10-3 | CAISRSSGRPLDTQYF
TRBJ2-7 | TRBV5-1 | CASSLSRGRAYEQYF
TRBJ2-7 | TRBV4-3 | CASSQRGAAYEQYF
TRBJ1-1 | TRBV11-2 | CASSRLGVGLMNTEAFF
TRBJ1-4 | TRBV3-1 | CASSQPPDRDELFF
TRBJ2-3 | TRBV6-8 | CANNGTGTTDTQYF
TRBJ2-7 | TRBV29-1 | CSVVPGRDEQYF
TRBJ2-2 | TRBV4-3 | CASSPPGRDTGELFF
TRBJ2-2 | TRBV20-1 | CSASASGTSGWNTGELFF
TRBJ2-1 | TRBV28 | CASSGSGQKNEQFF